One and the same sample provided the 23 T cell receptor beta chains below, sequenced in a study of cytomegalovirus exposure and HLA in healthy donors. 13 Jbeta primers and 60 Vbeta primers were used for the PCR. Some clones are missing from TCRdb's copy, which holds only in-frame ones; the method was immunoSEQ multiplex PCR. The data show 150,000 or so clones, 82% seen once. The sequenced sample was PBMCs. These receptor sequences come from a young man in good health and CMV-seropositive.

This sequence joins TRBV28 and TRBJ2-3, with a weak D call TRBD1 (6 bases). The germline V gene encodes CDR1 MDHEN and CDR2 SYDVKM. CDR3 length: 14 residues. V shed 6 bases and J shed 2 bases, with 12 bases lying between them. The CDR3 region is CASSQGMYTDTQYF. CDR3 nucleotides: TGTGCCAGCAGCCAGGGGATGTACACAGATACGCAGTATTTT.

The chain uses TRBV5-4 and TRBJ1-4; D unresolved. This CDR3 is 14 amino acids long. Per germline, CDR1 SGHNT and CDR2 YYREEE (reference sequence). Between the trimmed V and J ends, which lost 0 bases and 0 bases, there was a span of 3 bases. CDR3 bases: TGTGCCAGCAGCTTGGCGGCAACTAATGAAAAACTGTTTTTT. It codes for CASSLAATNEKLFF.

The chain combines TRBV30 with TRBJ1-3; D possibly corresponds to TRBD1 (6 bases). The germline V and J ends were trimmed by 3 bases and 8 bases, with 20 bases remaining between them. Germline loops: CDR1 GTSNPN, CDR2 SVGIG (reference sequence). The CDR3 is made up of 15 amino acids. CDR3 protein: CAWRSDRPPGHTIYF. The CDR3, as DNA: TGTGCCTGGAGGAGCGACAGGCCACCCGGACACACCATATATTTT.

The CDR3 spells CASSERQGMNTEAFF. The CDR3 DNA reads as TGTGCCAGCAGCGAGCGACAGGGAATGAACACTGAAGCTTTCTTT. This rearrangement joins TRBV7-9 to TRBJ1-1, with 7 bases identical to TRBD1. CDR1 SEHNR and CDR2 FQNEAQ come from the germline V gene (reference sequence). The V and J ends lost 5 bases and 0 bases, in that order; junction bases with no gene match: 6. The CDR3 runs 15 residues.

CDR3 coding DNA: TGTGCCAGCAGCGTTCCTGGGGGCGATGAGCAGTTCTTC. As protein: CASSVPGGDEQFF. The V call is TRBV7-9, the J call TRBJ2-1; TRBD1 might be the D (6 bases). Trimming removed 5 bases from V and 8 bases from J, with 13 bases in between. The CDR3 is 13 amino acids. Germline V gene sequence: CDR1 SEHNR, CDR2 FQNEAQ (reference sequence).

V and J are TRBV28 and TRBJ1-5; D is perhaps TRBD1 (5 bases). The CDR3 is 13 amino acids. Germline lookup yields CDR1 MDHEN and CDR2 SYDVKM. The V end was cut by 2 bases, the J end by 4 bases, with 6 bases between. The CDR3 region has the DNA TGTGCCAGCAGTTTACCAGGGAATCAGCCCCAGCATTTT. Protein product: CASSLPGNQPQHF.

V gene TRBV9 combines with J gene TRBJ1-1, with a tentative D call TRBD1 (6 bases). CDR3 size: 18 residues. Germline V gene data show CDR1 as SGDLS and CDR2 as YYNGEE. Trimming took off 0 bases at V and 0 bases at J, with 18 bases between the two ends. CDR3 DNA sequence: TGTGCCAGCAGCGTAGGGTTTGACAGGACGTTCATGAACACTGAAGCTTTCTTT. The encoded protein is CASSVGFDRTFMNTEAFF.

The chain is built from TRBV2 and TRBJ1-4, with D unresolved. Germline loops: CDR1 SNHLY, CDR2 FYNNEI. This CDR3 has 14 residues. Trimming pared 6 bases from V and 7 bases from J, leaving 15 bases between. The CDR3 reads CASRTLAGAEKLFF. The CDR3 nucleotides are TGTGCCAGCAGGACACTGGCGGGTGCTGAAAAACTGTTTTTT.

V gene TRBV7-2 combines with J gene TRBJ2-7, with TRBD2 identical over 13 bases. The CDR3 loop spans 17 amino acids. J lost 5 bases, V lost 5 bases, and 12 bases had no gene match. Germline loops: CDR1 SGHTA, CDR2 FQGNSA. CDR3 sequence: CASSTRLAGGRGDEQYF. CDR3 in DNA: TGTGCCAGCAGCACCCGACTAGCGGGAGGCCGAGGGGACGAGCAGTACTTC.

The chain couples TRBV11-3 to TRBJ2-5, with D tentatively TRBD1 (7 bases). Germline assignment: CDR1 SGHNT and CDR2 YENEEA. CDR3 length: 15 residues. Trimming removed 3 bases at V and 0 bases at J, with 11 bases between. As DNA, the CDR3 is TGTGCCAGCAGCTTCAGGGGGGAAGACCAAGAGACCCAGTACTTC. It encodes CASSFRGEDQETQYF.

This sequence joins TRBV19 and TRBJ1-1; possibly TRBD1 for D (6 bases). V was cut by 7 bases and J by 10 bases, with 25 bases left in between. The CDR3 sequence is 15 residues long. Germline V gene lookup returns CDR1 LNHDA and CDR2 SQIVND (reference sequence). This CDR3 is CASTHTDLGGLGAFF. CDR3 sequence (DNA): TGTGCCAGTACCCATACGGATCTCGGGGGGCTCGGAGCTTTCTTT.

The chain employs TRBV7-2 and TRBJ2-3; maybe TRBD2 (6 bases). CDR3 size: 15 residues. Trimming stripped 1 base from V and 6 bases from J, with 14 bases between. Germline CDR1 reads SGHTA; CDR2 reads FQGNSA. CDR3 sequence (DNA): TGTGCCAGCAGCTTAGTCGGGGCCGCGGGGGATACGCAGTATTTT. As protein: CASSLVGAAGDTQYF.

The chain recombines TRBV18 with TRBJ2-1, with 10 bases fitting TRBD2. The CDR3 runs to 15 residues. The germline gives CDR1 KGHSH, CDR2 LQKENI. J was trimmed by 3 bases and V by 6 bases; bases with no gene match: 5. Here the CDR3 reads CASSLLAGDYNEQFF. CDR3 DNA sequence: TGTGCCAGCTCCCTTCTAGCGGGAGACTACAATGAGCAGTTCTTC.

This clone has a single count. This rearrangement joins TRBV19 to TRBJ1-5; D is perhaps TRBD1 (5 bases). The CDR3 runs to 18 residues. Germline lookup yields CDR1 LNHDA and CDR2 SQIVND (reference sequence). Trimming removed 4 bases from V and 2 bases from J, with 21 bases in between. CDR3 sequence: CASSRDHGGRNGNQPQHF. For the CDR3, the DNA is TGTGCCAGTAGTAGAGACCATGGGGGGAGGAATGGCAATCAGCCCCAGCATTTT.

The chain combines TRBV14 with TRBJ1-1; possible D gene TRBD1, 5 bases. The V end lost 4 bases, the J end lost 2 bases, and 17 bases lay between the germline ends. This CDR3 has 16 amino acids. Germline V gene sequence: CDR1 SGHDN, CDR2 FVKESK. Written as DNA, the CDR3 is TGTGCCAGCAGCCCCCTCGGACACACCCAAAACACTGAAGCTTTCTTT. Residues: CASSPLGHTQNTEAFF.

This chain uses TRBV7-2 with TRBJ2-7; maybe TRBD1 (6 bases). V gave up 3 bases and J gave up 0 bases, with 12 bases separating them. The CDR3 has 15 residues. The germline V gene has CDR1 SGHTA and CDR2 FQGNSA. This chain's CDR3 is CASSLWTVSSYEQYF. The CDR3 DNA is TGTGCCAGCAGCTTGTGGACAGTGAGCTCCTACGAGCAGTACTTC. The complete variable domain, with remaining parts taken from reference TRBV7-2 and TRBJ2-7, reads GAGVSQSPSNKVTEKGKDVELRCDPISGHTALYWYRQSLGQGLEFLIYFQGNSAPDKSGLPSDRFSAERTGGSVSTLTIQRTQQEDSAVYLCASSLWTVSSYEQYFGPGTRLTVT.

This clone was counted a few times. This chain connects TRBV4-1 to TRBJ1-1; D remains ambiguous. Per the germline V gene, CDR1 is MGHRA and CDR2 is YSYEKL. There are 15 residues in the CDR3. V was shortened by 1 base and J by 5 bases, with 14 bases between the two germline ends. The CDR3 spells CASSQVGGSRTEAFF. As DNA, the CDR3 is TGCGCCAGCAGCCAAGTAGGCGGGAGCAGGACTGAAGCTTTCTTT.

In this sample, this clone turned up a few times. CDR3 DNA sequence: TGTGCCAGCAGTTTATCGGCAGGATTCTCTGGAAACACCATATATTTT. Its translation: CASSLSAGFSGNTIYF. The V call is TRBV27, the J call TRBJ1-3; D unclear. CDR1 is MNHEY, CDR2 SMNVEV, per germline (reference sequence). Trimming stripped 0 bases from V and 0 bases from J, with 9 bases between. This CDR3 has 16 amino acids.

In DNA form, the CDR3 reads TGTGCCAGCAGCATCCTGACAGGGGATTTCTCCTACGAGCAGTACTTC. Amino acids: CASSILTGDFSYEQYF. The chain uses TRBV5-6 and TRBJ2-7; 8 bases agree with TRBD1. CDR1 SGHDT and CDR2 YYEEEE come from the germline V gene. V shed 4 bases and J 0 bases; nucleotides not matched to a gene: 9. The length of the CDR3 is 16 residues.

This CDR3 is CASSKAGQGQYNSPLHF. As DNA, the CDR3 is TGTGCCAGCAGCAAAGCGGGGCAGGGACAATATAATTCACCCCTCCACTTT. The chain uses TRBV21-1 and TRBJ1-6; the table names TRBD1, a call not compared with the DNA. TRBV21-1 is designated a pseudogene. The CDR3 is 17 amino acids.

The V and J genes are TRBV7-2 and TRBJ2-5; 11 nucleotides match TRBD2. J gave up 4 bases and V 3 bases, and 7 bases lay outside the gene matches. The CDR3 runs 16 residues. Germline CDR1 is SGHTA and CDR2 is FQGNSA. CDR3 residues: CASSFIAGGPGETQYF. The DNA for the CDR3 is TGTGCCAGCAGCTTTATAGCGGGAGGGCCGGGAGAGACCCAGTACTTC.

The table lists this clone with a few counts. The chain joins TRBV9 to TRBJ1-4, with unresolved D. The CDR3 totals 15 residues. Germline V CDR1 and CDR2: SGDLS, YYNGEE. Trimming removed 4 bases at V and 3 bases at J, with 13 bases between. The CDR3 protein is CASSRLGVANEKLFF. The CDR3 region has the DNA TGTGCCAGCAGCAGGTTGGGAGTAGCTAATGAAAAACTGTTTTTT.

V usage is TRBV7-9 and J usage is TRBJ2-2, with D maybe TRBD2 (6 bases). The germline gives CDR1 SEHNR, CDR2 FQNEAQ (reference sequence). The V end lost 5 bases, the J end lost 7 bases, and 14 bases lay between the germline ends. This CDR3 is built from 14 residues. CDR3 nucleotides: TGTGCCAGCAGCGGGGCTAGCGAGGGCGGGGAGCTGTTTTTT. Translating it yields CASSGASEGGELFF.